One and the same sample provided the 21 T cell receptor beta chains below, sequenced in a study of PD-1 blockade in classical Hodgkin lymphoma. Time point meaning: cycle 4 day 1 (C4D1), after six to seven weeks of nivolumab. All patients relapsed after autologous stem cell transplantation, and brentuximab vedotin exposure varied. Thawed PBMCs yielded CD4+ T cells through magnetic negative selection. Generated by immunoSEQ multiplex PCR, the TCRdb table keeps only in-frame clones and is missing some. This table has some 10,000 clones, around four fifths appearing once. Sequences were derived from CD4+ T cells from blood, sampled before the fourth cycle of nivolumab. All receptors derive from a human donor with classical Hodgkin lymphoma.

This clone was recorded a few times. The chain is built from TRBV19 and TRBJ1-6, with a tentative D call TRBD1 (6 bases). The CDR3 runs to 15 residues. Germline CDR1 is LNHDA and CDR2 is SQIVND (reference sequence). V dropped 7 bases and J dropped 2 bases, with 12 bases sitting between them. Written as DNA, the CDR3 is TGTGCCAGTACCAAGGGGGGCCCCTATAATTCACCCCTCCACTTT. Its translation is CASTKGGPYNSPLHF.

This rearrangement joins TRBV7-2 to TRBJ1-1, with D possibly matching TRBD1 (5 bases). Germline values: CDR1 SGHTA, CDR2 FQGNSA. V was cut by 6 bases and J by 9 bases, with 11 bases left in between. CDR3 size: 11 residues. As DNA, the CDR3 is TGTGCCAGCAGGTGGGGGTCTCAAGCTTTCTTT. This gives the protein CASRWGSQAFF.

The V call is TRBV5-1, the J call TRBJ2-7; a weak D match, TRBD1 (5 bases). Trimming cost V 2 bases and J 7 bases, with 10 bases left between them. CDR3 length equals 12 residues. Germline lookup yields CDR1 SGHRS and CDR2 YFSETQ. The CDR3 region is CASSFTQGEQYF. The CDR3 bases are TGCGCCAGCAGCTTCACCCAGGGAGAGCAGTACTTC.

V is TRBV5-4 and J is TRBJ2-1, with 9 bases fitting TRBD1. This CDR3 is 16 amino acids long. CDR1 and CDR2 (germline): SGHNT, YYREEE (reference sequence). V shed 6 bases, J shed 0 bases, and the junction held 7 bases outside the gene matches. CDR3 amino acids: CASTKGTGSSYNEQFF. As DNA, the CDR3 is TGTGCCAGCACAAAGGGGACAGGGAGCTCCTACAATGAGCAGTTCTTC. The variable domain in full, with the rest retrieved from reference TRBV5-4 and TRBJ2-1, is ETGVTQSPTHLIKTRGQQVTLRCSSQSGHNTVSWYQQALGQGPQFIFQYYREEENGRGNFPPRFSGLQFPNYSSELNVNALELDDSALYLCASTKGTGSSYNEQFFGPGTRLTVL.

The chain joins TRBV9 to TRBJ2-3, with TRBD1 matching 9 bases. The CDR3 has 16 amino acids. Germline CDR1 and CDR2: SGDLS and YYNGEE. Trimming cost V 4 bases and J 1 base; bases outside gene matches: 7. The CDR3 DNA reads as TGTGCCAGCAGCCTATCACAGGGGGCTGGCACAGATACGCAGTATTTT. It is translated as CASSLSQGAGTDTQYF.

The rearrangement joins TRBV7-9 to TRBJ1-4; TRBD1 is a possible D gene (6 bases). Germline V gene sequence: CDR1 SEHNR, CDR2 FQNEAQ (reference sequence). The V gene lost 1 base and the J gene lost 8 bases, with 14 bases spanning the gap. CDR3 length: 15 residues. The CDR3 DNA sequence: TGTGCCAGCAGCTTAGTCGAGACGGACAGAGAAAAACTGTTTTTT. Its protein is CASSLVETDREKLFF.

V gene TRBV4-2 combines with J gene TRBJ2-1, with a weak D call TRBD2 (7 bases). V lost 0 bases and J 7 bases, leaving 16 bases between the germline ends. CDR1 and CDR2 (germline): LGHNA, YNFKEQ. The CDR3 spans 16 residues. The CDR3 region has the DNA TGTGCCAGCAGCCAAGAAGGGGGGGGGCTAATAAATGAGCAGTTCTTC. The encoded protein is CASSQEGGGLINEQFF.

Only a few counts were recorded for this clone. V gene TRBV30 combines with J gene TRBJ1-2, with TRBD1 matching over 8 bases. This CDR3 region has 13 residues. Germline V gene data show CDR1 as GTSNPN and CDR2 as SVGIG (reference sequence). J gave up 4 bases and V 5 bases, and 6 bases lay outside the gene matches. The CDR3 is CAWHRDRPYGYTF. CDR3 DNA sequence: TGTGCCTGGCACCGGGACAGGCCCTATGGCTACACCTTC. Using reference TRBV30 and TRBJ1-2 for the parts outside the CDR3, the full variable domain is SQTIHQWPATLVQPVGSPLSLECTVEGTSNPNLYWYRQAAGRGLQLLFYSVGIGQISSEVPQNLSASRPQDRQFILSSKKLLLSDSGFYLCAWHRDRPYGYTFGSGTRLTVV.

The chain couples TRBV18 to TRBJ2-5; 9 bases line up with TRBD1. Trimming removed 4 bases from V and 4 bases from J; junction bases left unmatched: 4. The V gene's germline CDR1 is KGHSH and CDR2 LQKENI. The CDR3 spans 14 residues. CDR3 DNA: TGTGCCAGCTCACACCGGGACAGGGCAGAGACCCAGTACTTC. It yields the protein CASSHRDRAETQYF.

There are a few counts of this clone. The rearrangement links TRBV19 to TRBJ1-5; 10 bases align to TRBD1. V lost 4 bases, J lost 4 bases, and 4 bases stayed unmatched. Germline CDR1 and CDR2: LNHDA and SQIVND (reference sequence). CDR3 size: 15 residues. The CDR3 DNA reads as TGTGCCAGTAGTACCCGGACAGGGGGGAATCAGCCCCAGCATTTT. Protein: CASSTRTGGNQPQHF. Together with reference TRBV19 and TRBJ1-5, the CDR3 gives the full variable domain: DGGITQSPKYLFRKEGQNVTLSCEQNLNHDAMYWYRQDPGQGLRLIYYSQIVNDFQKGDIAEGYSVSREKKESFPLTVTSAQKNPTAFYLCASSTRTGGNQPQHFGDGTRLSIL.

The count of this clone is one. The chain uses TRBV9 and TRBJ1-2, with 11 bases lining up with TRBD1. Unmatched junction bases numbered 9, after V lost 3 bases and J lost 8 bases. The CDR3 loop spans 15 amino acids. Germline CDR1 reads SGDLS; CDR2 reads YYNGEE. The CDR3 here is CASSAYRDRGKGYTF. CDR3 nucleotide sequence: TGTGCCAGCAGCGCCTACAGGGACAGGGGGAAGGGCTACACCTTC.

This clone has a handful of counts. The chain combines TRBV30 with TRBJ1-6; D remains ambiguous. Looked up from germline, CDR1 is GTSNPN and CDR2 is SVGIG (reference sequence). The length of the CDR3 is 12 residues. Trimming left V 3 bases short and J 9 bases short, with 9 bases between. The chain's CDR3 is CAWRRGSSPLHF. Here the CDR3 DNA reads TGTGCCTGGAGACGGGGAAGTTCACCCCTCCACTTT.

The rearrangement links TRBV19 to TRBJ1-2, with D possibly matching TRBD1 (6 bases). The CDR3 has 15 residues. Trimming left V 4 bases short and J 5 bases short, with 17 bases between. Germline loops: CDR1 LNHDA, CDR2 SQIVND (reference sequence). The DNA of the CDR3 is TGTGCCAGTAGTAACCCGCCCGCAGGGGTGTATGGCTACACCTTC. It encodes CASSNPPAGVYGYTF.

This clone was seen only a few times. The chain carries TRBV6-5 and TRBJ1-1; no firm D call. Trimming cost V 1 base and J 1 base, with 4 bases left between them. The CDR3 extends over 13 amino acids. CDR1 is MNHEY, CDR2 SVGAGI, per germline. In DNA, the CDR3 is TGTGCCAGCAGTTACTTTGGGAACACTGAAGCTTTCTTT. Protein sequence: CASSYFGNTEAFF.

The chain combines TRBV7-9 with TRBJ2-1; TRBD2 aligns across 8 bases. The V segment lost 3 bases and the J segment 8 bases; nucleotides outside the gene matches: 9. The CDR3 contains 15 residues. Germline V gene sequence: CDR1 SEHNR, CDR2 FQNEAQ (reference sequence). The chain's CDR3 is CASSLAGGRVHEQFF. The CDR3 bases are TGTGCCAGCAGCTTGGCGGGAGGTAGGGTCCATGAGCAGTTCTTC.

This chain connects TRBV28 to TRBJ1-6; no firm D call. Trimming left V 3 bases short and J 6 bases short, with 12 bases between. Per germline, CDR1 MDHEN and CDR2 SYDVKM. The CDR3 is 15 residues long. The CDR3: CASSLPTSFNSPLHF. The CDR3 nucleotides read TGTGCCAGCAGTTTGCCGACATCTTTTAATTCACCCCTCCACTTT.

This clone was counted between two and nine times. The chain is built from TRBV7-2 and TRBJ1-2; TRBD1 aligns across 7 bases. The V and J ends lost 4 bases and 1 base, in that order; junction bases with no gene match: 6. This CDR3 comprises 15 residues. Germline assignment: CDR1 SGHTA and CDR2 FQGNSA. The CDR3 DNA reads as TGTGCCAGCAGCTCCCAGGGGGGAGGTAACTATGGCTACACCTTC. Translated: CASSSQGGGNYGYTF.

This clone has more than one count but fewer than ten. The chain combines TRBV5-5 with TRBJ1-1; D uncertain. CDR1 and CDR2 from the germline V gene are SGHKS and YYEKEE (reference sequence). V lost 3 bases, J lost 0 bases, and 9 bases lay in between. The CDR3 is 14 residues long. CDR3 bases: TGTGCCAGCAGCTCACAGCTCATGAACACTGAAGCTTTCTTT. Amino acid sequence: CASSSQLMNTEAFF.

The chain employs TRBV10-3 and TRBJ1-2; D call uncertain. Germline V gives CDR1 ENHRY, CDR2 SYGVKD. This CDR3 contains 17 residues. V lost 2 bases, J lost 8 bases, and 24 bases lay in between. In DNA, the CDR3 is TGTGCCATCAGTGAGCCAGTTGGCATCTCATGGGAAGAAGGCTACACCTTC. Amino acid sequence: CAISEPVGISWEEGYTF.

This clone was detected once. The V call is TRBV5-1, the J call TRBJ2-3, with 12 bases matching TRBD2. This CDR3 is built from 17 residues. Trimming cost V 4 bases and J 1 base; bases outside gene matches: 7. Germline lookup yields CDR1 SGHRS and CDR2 YFSETQ. The CDR3 protein is CASSAWTSGARTDTQYF. The CDR3 bases are TGCGCCAGCAGCGCCTGGACTAGCGGGGCCCGCACAGATACGCAGTATTTT.

The CDR3 protein is CASSFGQGVEKLFF. The CDR3 coding sequence is TGTGCCAGCAGCTTCGGACAGGGGGTTGAAAAACTGTTTTTT. The gene calls are TRBV11-2 and TRBJ1-4; 10 bases are shared with TRBD1. The CDR3 loop spans 14 amino acids. V dropped 3 bases and J dropped 7; count of bases not matched to a gene: 2. The germline CDR1 and CDR2 sequences are SGHAT and FQNNGV.